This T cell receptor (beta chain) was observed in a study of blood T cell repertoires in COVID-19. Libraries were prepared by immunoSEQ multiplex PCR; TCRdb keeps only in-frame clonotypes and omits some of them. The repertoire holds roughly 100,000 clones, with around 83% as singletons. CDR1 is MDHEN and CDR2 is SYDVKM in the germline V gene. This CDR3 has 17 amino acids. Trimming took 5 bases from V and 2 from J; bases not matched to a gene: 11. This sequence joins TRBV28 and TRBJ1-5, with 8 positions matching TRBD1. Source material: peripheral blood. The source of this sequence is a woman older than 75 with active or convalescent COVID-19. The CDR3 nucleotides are TGTGCCAGCAGTGACGACAGGACAGGGCCGGGCAATCAGCCCCAGCATTTT. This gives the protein CASSDDRTGPGNQPQHF. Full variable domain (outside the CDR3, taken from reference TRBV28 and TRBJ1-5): DVKVTQSSRYLVKRTGEKVFLECVQDMDHENMFWYRQDPGLGLRLIYFSYDVKMKEKGDIPEGYSVSREKKERFSLILESASTNQTSMYLCASSDDRTGPGNQPQHFGDGTRLSIL.